Listed below are T cell receptor beta chains from one sample, sequenced in a study of blood T cell repertoires in COVID-19. Libraries were prepared by immunoSEQ multiplex PCR; TCRdb keeps only in-frame clonotypes and omits some of them. The sample includes 120,000 or so clones, over 75% of them seen just once. Sequencing input: peripheral blood. The receptors stem from a woman over 75 with active or convalescent COVID-19. CDR3s include the opening cysteine and the closing phenylalanine or tryptophan. The D gene is left open where the match is weak. Size is omitted from some rows. Given values are once, few, many or a class for expanded clones.

j_call,clone_size,v_call,d_call,cdr3_aa,cdr3_nt
TRBJ1-2,NA,TRBV7-9,TRBD1,CASSLDRGYGYTF,TGTGCCAGCAGCTTAGACAGGGGCTATGGCTACACCTTC
TRBJ2-3,once,TRBV5-1,NA,CASSLGGTDTQYF,TGCGCCAGCAGCTTGGGAGGCACAGATACGCAGTATTTT
TRBJ2-2,few,TRBV27,TRBD1,CASSLSGQLNTGELFF,TGTGCCAGCAGTTTATCGGGACAGTTGAACACCGGGGAGCTGTTTTTT
TRBJ1-2,once,TRBV15,NA,CATSRDRNYGYTF,TGTGCCACCAGCAGAGACAGAAACTATGGCTACACCTTC
TRBJ1-2,NA,TRBV23-1,TRBD1,CASSPQIWDRFPYYGYTF,TGCGCCAGCAGTCCTCAAATCTGGGACAGGTTCCCTTACTATGGCTACACCTTC
TRBJ2-3,few,TRBV10-2,TRBD1,CASSVRGRITDTQYF,TGCGCCAGCAGTGTTAGGGGGCGTATCACAGATACGCAGTATTTT
TRBJ1-2,NA,TRBV25-1,TRBD1,CASGDSYYGYTF,TGTGCCAGCGGGGACAGTTACTATGGCTACACCTTC
TRBJ2-7,once,TRBV4-3,TRBD2,CASSQESGRLYEQYF,TGCGCCAGCAGCCAAGAGAGCGGGAGGCTCTACGAGCAGTACTTC
TRBJ2-6,NA,TRBV27,TRBD1,CASSFLGQGLSGANVLTF,TGTGCCAGCAGTTTTCTGGGACAGGGCTTGTCGGGGGCCAACGTCCTGACTTTC
TRBJ2-7,NA,TRBV19,TRBD1,CASRQPGQSYEQYF,TGTGCCAGTAGGCAACCGGGACAGTCCTACGAGCAGTACTTC
TRBJ2-7,NA,TRBV5-4,NA,CASSQRDWAEQYF,TGTGCCAGCAGCCAGAGGGATTGGGCCGAGCAGTACTTC
TRBJ1-1,NA,TRBV30,TRBD1,CAWSRKGAEAFF,TGTGCCTGGAGTAGGAAGGGGGCCGAAGCTTTCTTT
TRBJ2-1,NA,TRBV28,NA,CASSLIGRGGQFF,TGTGCCAGCAGTTTAATCGGTAGGGGTGGGCAGTTCTTC
TRBJ2-5,NA,TRBV5-4,TRBD2,CASSLRLAGSKETQYF,TGTGCCAGCAGCTTACGGCTAGCGGGGTCAAAAGAGACCCAGTACTTC
TRBJ1-1,NA,TRBV19,NA,CASSIQITRAMNTEAFF,TGTGCCAGTAGTATACAAATAACGAGGGCCATGAACACTGAAGCTTTCTTT
TRBJ1-5,NA,TRBV3-1/TRBV3-2,NA,CASSYINQPQHF,TGTGCCAGCAGCTATATTAATCAGCCCCAGCATTTT
TRBJ1-2,NA,TRBV20-1,NA,CSASSGTGYTF,TGCAGTGCTAGTTCAGGTACCGGCTACACCTTC
TRBJ1-5,few,TRBV10-2,NA,CASSPGENQPQHF,TGCGCCAGCAGTCCAGGTGAAAATCAGCCCCAGCATTTT
TRBJ2-3,NA,TRBV2,TRBD2,CASSLSSGRGDTQYF,TGTGCCAGCAGTCTATCCAGCGGGAGGGGGGATACGCAGTATTTT
TRBJ2-1,NA,TRBV5-1,NA,CASSLGPLDEQFF,TGCGCCAGCAGCTTGGGTCCCCTAGATGAGCAGTTCTTC
TRBJ1-4,NA,TRBV27,NA,CASSSTSATNEKLFF,TGTGCCAGCAGTTCTACCTCCGCAACTAATGAAAAACTGTTTTTT
TRBJ2-6,NA,TRBV4-3,TRBD2,CASSRRTSGGSSGANVLTF,TGCGCCAGCAGCCGCCGGACTAGCGGGGGGTCCTCTGGGGCCAACGTCCTGACTTTC
TRBJ2-1,NA,TRBV29-1,TRBD2,CSVEGGGAYNEQFF,TGCAGCGTTGAGGGCGGGGGGGCCTACAATGAGCAGTTCTTC
TRBJ1-5,many,TRBV15,NA,CATSRDHGQPQHF,TGTGCCACCAGCAGAGATCATGGCCAGCCCCAGCATTTT
TRBJ2-5,NA,TRBV5-1,NA,CASSSGNTQETQYF,TGCGCCAGCAGCTCGGGTAACACTCAAGAGACCCAGTACTTC
TRBJ1-2,NA,TRBV9,TRBD1,CASSQGGGSGGYTF,TGTGCCAGCAGCCAGGGGGGAGGTTCCGGAGGCTACACCTTC
TRBJ2-7,NA,TRBV5-1,NA,CASRGSSYEQYF,TGCGCCAGCCGGGGGAGCTCCTACGAGCAGTACTTC
TRBJ2-2,NA,TRBV28,NA,CASSVPFTGELFF,TGTGCCAGCAGTGTCCCTTTCACCGGGGAGCTGTTTTTT
TRBJ2-7,NA,TRBV6-2/TRBV6-3,TRBD2,CASSYTSGRVYEQYF,TGTGCCAGCAGTTATACTAGCGGGAGGGTCTACGAGCAGTACTTC
TRBJ2-2,few,TRBV5-1,NA,CASSLAPSSNTGELFF,TGCGCCAGCAGCCTGGCCCCCTCTTCGAACACCGGGGAGCTGTTTTTT
TRBJ1-5,NA,TRBV4-1,TRBD1,CASSQRTGRNQPQHF,TGCGCCAGCAGCCAAAGGACAGGTCGCAATCAGCCCCAGCATTTT
TRBJ1-6,few,TRBV4-3,TRBD1,CASSQGGQGQNSPLHF,TGCGCCAGCAGCCAAGGCGGACAGGGTCAGAATTCACCCCTCCACTTT
TRBJ2-5,NA,TRBV19,TRBD1,CASSIGRGFRGQTQYF,TGTGCCAGTAGTATCGGTCGCGGGTTTAGGGGGCAGACCCAGTACTTC
TRBJ2-7,NA,TRBV30,NA,CAWSPPGLRSYEQYF,TGTGCCTGGAGTCCCCCCGGACTTCGCTCCTACGAGCAGTACTTC
TRBJ2-7,NA,TRBV21-1,NA,CASLHPGQEETYEQYF,TGTGCCAGCCTACATCCGGGACAGGAAGAAACTTACGAGCAGTACTTC
TRBJ2-6,NA,TRBV3-1/TRBV3-2,NA,CASSQEPRGSGANVLTF,TGTGCCAGCAGCCAGGAACCTAGAGGCTCTGGGGCCAACGTCCTGACTTTC
TRBJ1-2,few,TRBV4-2,NA,CASSQEGGRNYGYTF,TGTGCCAGCAGCCAAGAGGGGGGACGGAACTATGGCTACACCTTC
TRBJ1-1,NA,TRBV28,NA,CASTGTENTEAFF,TGTGCCAGCACCGGGACTGAGAACACTGAAGCTTTCTTT
TRBJ2-1,NA,TRBV5-4,TRBD2,CASSPTSGPYNEQFF,TGTGCCAGCAGCCCGACTAGCGGACCGTACAATGAGCAGTTCTTC
TRBJ2-1,NA,TRBV7-2,NA,CASSPHAGTMIGQFF,TGTGCCAGCAGCCCCCACGCGGGTACAATGATAGGGCAGTTCTTC
TRBJ1-2,NA,TRBV12-3/TRBV12-4,NA,CASWVSGGYGYTF,TGTGCCAGCTGGGTGAGCGGTGGCTATGGCTACACCTTC
TRBJ2-3,NA,TRBV2,TRBD2,CASSYGLASDTQYF,TGTGCCAGCAGCTACGGACTAGCATCAGATACGCAGTATTTT